Here is one T cell receptor beta chain with its context. This entry belongs to a study of blood T cell repertoires in COVID-19. The overall study: Spain, Italy and the United States supplied samples that represented acute and convalescent COVID-19. Sources were T cells, B-cell-depleted T cells, or PBMCs; the material itself was cDNA or gDNA.

The authors' processing: Estimation of nucleated cell counts relied on the amplification of reference gene primers. Data came from immunoSEQ multiplex PCR; TCRdb stores just in-frame clones and leaves some out. V and J calls and clone size are given by that table; D and trimming were obtained from the DNA. The profile covers over 150,000 clones, with more than 75% appearing a single time and approximately 2% taken by the ten largest. Trimming removed 3 bases from V and 4 bases from J, with 10 bases in between. This CDR3 has 13 residues. From germline, CDR1 is MNHEY and CDR2 SMNVEV (reference sequence).

This rearrangement joins TRBV27 to TRBJ2-7, with unresolved D. The sequence derives from a man in his forties or fifties who had recovered from COVID-19. Sequenced sample: peripheral blood. In DNA, the CDR3 is TGTGCCAGCAGTTTCTTGTACGGGTACGAGCAGTACTTC. It codes for CASSFLYGYEQYF.